This T cell receptor beta chain was identified during a study of cytomegalovirus exposure and HLA in healthy donors (dated by TCRdb to about 2017). Background on the whole study: According to an earlier analysis of 587 of the donors, 150 million to 200 million T cells yielded over 100 million unique TCR beta sequences and 276 Gb of sequence data. About 300 gigabases of sequencing data and 70 million to 85 million unique TCR sequences were included in an early release covering about 700 HLA-typed donors. Of the 300 to 450 genotyped donors, approximately 83% fell in the genetic ancestry cluster associated with self-reported Caucasian donors. The study aimed to test whether signatures of past pathogen exposure could be identified by cataloging public T cell receptors. The study used immunosequencing to profile the T cell repertoires of 666 subjects and linked those repertoires to cytomegalovirus serostatus. A separate validation cohort of 100 to 150 different subjects was used in addition to the approximately 670-subject first cohort. The study combined high-throughput TCR immunosequencing, statistical association of individual TCRs with disease status, and machine learning to predict cytomegalovirus infection status. To study patterns of TCR occurrence, a later analysis re-analyzed previously published TCR beta repertoires from several hundred donors and added high-resolution HLA genotyping. Rather than drawing on any new phenotypic data, the later analysis identified candidate immune exposures from TCR beta sequences and the way those sequences occurred across donors. In an earlier analysis of 587 of the donors, high-throughput TCR beta sequencing was used to judge whether each TCR beta V gene segment behaved as functional or pseudogenic. Donor age, sex, ethnicity and CMV serostatus were compiled alongside the repertoire data. Genome-wide SNP genotypes for about three fifths of the roughly 670 donors were used in a later genetic analysis, which treated that subset as a discovery cohort. All discovery cohort repertoires had been generated on a single sequencing platform. Class I and class II HLA loci were covered by the typing at four-digit resolution. The number of typed donors differed by locus: about 629-640 for A, B, C, DRB1 and DQB1; 500 to 550 for DQA1; 606 for DPA1; and roughly 490 for DPB1. About five DR-DQ haplotypes were treated as single units for association and clustering because of strong linkage in the cohort. On average, roughly 200,000 unique TCR beta nucleotide sequences were sequenced per donor among 350 to 400 genotyped donors of the cohort, with roughly 18% of those sequences being non-productive. Points the paper makes about the study in general: Roughly uniform sequencing depth across donors was assumed in presence/absence analyses, although this assumption may not hold. Because HLA typing was missing for some donors at each locus, association tests included only the typed subset. In this cohort, only TCR beta chains were sequenced, and detectable features were limited by the absence of alpha or paired-chain data. A later genetic analysis reported fewer N-insertions in productive TCRs among donors in an Asian-associated ancestry cluster than the roughly 700-donor mean. In a later analysis, HLA-associated TCR beta chains were found to be more clonally expanded and to have lower generation probabilities than equally common non-associated chains. A group of highly shared sequence variants was considered likely to be a technical artifact of the sequencing pipeline. Correlated functional status among segregating V segments might reflect linkage disequilibrium, but an unknown experimental factor could not be ruled out. A further reported finding was that TCR beta sequences accurately predicted the HLA-A and HLA-B alleles for most subjects in the first cohort. Across donors, most TCR sequences were observed very rarely, whereas some public TCRs were present in many individuals. A few of the identified cytomegalovirus-associated TCR beta chains were confirmed in vitro to be specific for cytomegalovirus antigens. The classifier was reported to diagnose cytomegalovirus status with high specificity and sensitivity in both the original and validation cohorts. In a later genetic analysis, a missense DCLRE1C variant was associated with V-gene and J-gene trimming of TCR beta chains, and the association was replicated in an independent cohort. For the cohort, immune exposure information was limited to CMV serostatus. At a false discovery rate of 0.05, a later analysis linked 15,000 to 20,000 TCR beta sequences to specific HLA alleles. The authors suggested that the approach could potentially be generalized to other disease states and immunological phenotypes. According to a later analysis, parvovirus B19, influenza, CMV and Epstein-Barr virus appeared linked to several top co-occurrence clusters. The study listed 150 to 200 TCR beta chains as associated with cytomegalovirus. The earlier analysis of fewer than 750 of the donors excluded around 17 rarely observed V segments, including chromosome 9 orphons, because counts were too low. Some IMGT-functional V segments, including TRBV6-2 and TRBV6-3, could not be distinguished by the 87-base-pair reads and were therefore excluded. A later analysis found that most CMV-associated TCR beta chains appeared HLA-restricted, with HLA associations seemingly driven largely by CMV exposure. In an earlier analysis of approximately 590 of the donors, most TCR beta V segments appeared in productive rearrangements about 87% or about 30% of the time, broadly matching IMGT annotations. Strong co-occurrence of HLA alleles, especially DR and DQ, made assigning TCR associations to individual alleles difficult. According to a later analysis, TCR association rates differed among HLA loci, with DRB1 alleles showing the most associated TCRs and HLA-C alleles showing the fewest.

Turning to this clone: Its recognized antigen is unknown. No clone much larger than this one lies a single base away; base qualities are absent.

Here V drops 4 bases and J drops 4 bases, and the junction holds 4 bases not matched to any gene. According to the germline V gene, CDR1 reads SGHRS and CDR2 reads YFSETQ. Inclusive of the bounding cysteine and phenylalanine, the CDR3 is 14 residues long. The CDR3 DNA has 42 bases and is translated from base 1. The cohort was made up of hundreds of healthy bone marrow donors. At the time of sampling, all cohort members were nominally healthy, though unrecorded immune exposures were likely present. The donor tested CMV seropositive and was one of the 289 seropositive cohort members. A peripheral blood sample was collected from each donor, and TCR beta sequencing was performed on peripheral blood mononuclear cells. The Qiagen DNeasy Blood Extraction Kit was used to extract genomic DNA from the blood cell samples. The method was the immunoSEQ multiplex PCR assay. For the multiplex PCR, a mixture combining 60 forward primers for TCR Vbeta segments and 13 reverse primers for TCR Jbeta segments was used. Amplification of the CDR3 region of rearranged TCR beta genes was performed with a multiplex PCR assay on genomic DNA. On the Illumina HiSeq System, the amplified TCR beta libraries were sequenced as 87-base-pair reads. Per the source publication's procedure: A later analysis tallied roughly 80 million unique TCR beta chains across the 650 to 750 repertoires, and about 12 million of those chains were shared by two or more donors. Raw reads were error-corrected and collapsed into unique sequences with a nearest-neighbor algorithm that merged closely related sequences to remove PCR and sequencing errors. Alignment of CDR3 sequences to IMGT reference sequences was used to assign V, D and J gene segments. Each retained sequence needed at least a six-nucleotide match to both a V gene segment and a J gene segment. A rearrangement counted as productive if the CDR3 had no stop codons and remained in frame with V and J, and every other rearrangement counted as non-productive. Following IMGT convention, CDR3 was defined as the stretch from the second conserved V-encoded cysteine to the conserved J-encoded phenylalanine. Sequences without an unambiguous match to a single V gene segment were excluded from the earlier analysis of about 630 of the donors. An earlier analysis of roughly 590 of the donors called V segments functional above 56.7% productive rearrangements and segregating when the between-donor standard deviation exceeded 5%. A statistical classification framework was built to diagnose cytomegalovirus status from the catalog of TCR beta chain sequences. A later analysis assigned V and J genes by comparing TCR nucleotide sequences with IMGT/GENE-DB human TR gene sequences. A later analysis assigned CDR3 sequences and most-parsimonious VDJ recombination scenarios with the TCRdist pipeline. A later analysis defined each TCR beta chain by its CDR3 amino acid sequence plus V-gene family, and excluded reads lacking a unique V-gene family. As a way to deal with suspected cross-contamination and a sequencing artifact, a later analysis dropped approximately 590 nucleotide sequences that were highly shared and had low generation probability. In a later analysis, a clonal expansion index was calculated for each public chain from normalized within-repertoire ranks of inferred template counts. In a later analysis, generation probabilities were computed with a VDJ recombination model fitted to out-of-frame rearrangements, and the resulting probabilities were checked against IGoR. Hypergeometric tests were used in a later analysis to score TCR-TCR, TCR-HLA and TCR-CMV co-occurrence, with a repertoire-size bias correction applied to the TCR pairs. In a later analysis, false discovery rates were estimated by permuting HLA or CMV assignments 20 times. A later analysis grouped co-occurring TCRs with DBSCAN, adding TCRdist sequence similarity when clustering within HLA-allele-positive subsets. For co-occurrence clustering, repertoires with fewer than 30,000 or more than 120,000 public chains were excluded, along with a handful of repertoires with anomalous nucleotide sharing. Imported from immuneACCESS, the table was reduced by TCRdb to in-frame sequences with V and J called. These copies leave out some clones; in studies compared against another copy, an unresolved V gene accounts for under half, and the cause of the remainder is not known. D and trimming come from the DNA, and the V and J calls and clone size come from that table. Here the sample has approximately 160,000 clones; under 70% occur a single time. The top ten clones comprise about 2.5% of the sample.

The sample taken for sequencing was PBMCs. The chain uses TRBV5-1 and TRBJ1-2, with 10 bases matching TRBD1. This TCR derives from a middle-aged woman in good health and CMV-seropositive. Here the CDR3 is given as CASSGQGVGYGYTF. DNA sequence: TGCGCCAGCAGCGGACAGGGGGTAGGCTATGGCTACACCTTC.